The sequence of this T cell receptor delta chain was determined in a study of gamma-delta T cells after stem cell transplantation. TCRdb made new clone calls on the RT-PCR reads using CATT. Counted here are a few thousand delta-chain clones, 7.6% occurring once; the ten biggest clones make up approximately 11%. A remark on this clone: Other DNA sequences in this specimen translate into the identical CDR3.

What was sequenced was gamma-delta T cells. The origin of this receptor is a human donor. It is not recorded whose cells these are; they may come from a transplant donor.

CDR3 in DNA: TGTGCTCTTGGGGAGCTAGTGTCGCCTTTGGGGGATAGGGCACTCATCTTT. It codes for CALGELVSPLGDRALIF. This chain connects TRDV1 to TRDJ1; 9 nucleotides agree with TRDD3. The CDR3 is made up of 17 amino acids. The V and J ends lost 3 bases and 10 bases, in that order; junction bases with no gene match: 18. CDR1 and CDR2 from the germline V gene are TSWWSYY and QGS.